This TCR beta chain was identified during a study of graft-versus-host responses after intestinal transplantation. The data were produced by immunoSEQ multiplex PCR, yet TCRdb's version contains in-frame clones alone and is incomplete. The data contain fewer than 10,000 clones, around 62% of them singletons. Tissue from the graft was processed to free its intraepithelial and lamina propria lymphocytes. CDR1 and CDR2 (germline): LGHNA, YNFKEQ. Trimming shortened V by 1 base and J by 9 bases, and 7 bases separated the two germline ends. The CDR3 spans 12 residues. Sequenced here: ileum tissue, sampled approximately 460 days after transplant. This clonotype was obtained from a human patient who received an intestinal transplant, so some T cells may come from the graft donor. The V call is TRBV4-2, the J call TRBJ2-1; D call uncertain. The CDR3 region has the DNA TGTGCCAGCAGCCAAGCTGCTTTTGAGCAGTTCTTC. Protein sequence: CASSQAAFEQFF.